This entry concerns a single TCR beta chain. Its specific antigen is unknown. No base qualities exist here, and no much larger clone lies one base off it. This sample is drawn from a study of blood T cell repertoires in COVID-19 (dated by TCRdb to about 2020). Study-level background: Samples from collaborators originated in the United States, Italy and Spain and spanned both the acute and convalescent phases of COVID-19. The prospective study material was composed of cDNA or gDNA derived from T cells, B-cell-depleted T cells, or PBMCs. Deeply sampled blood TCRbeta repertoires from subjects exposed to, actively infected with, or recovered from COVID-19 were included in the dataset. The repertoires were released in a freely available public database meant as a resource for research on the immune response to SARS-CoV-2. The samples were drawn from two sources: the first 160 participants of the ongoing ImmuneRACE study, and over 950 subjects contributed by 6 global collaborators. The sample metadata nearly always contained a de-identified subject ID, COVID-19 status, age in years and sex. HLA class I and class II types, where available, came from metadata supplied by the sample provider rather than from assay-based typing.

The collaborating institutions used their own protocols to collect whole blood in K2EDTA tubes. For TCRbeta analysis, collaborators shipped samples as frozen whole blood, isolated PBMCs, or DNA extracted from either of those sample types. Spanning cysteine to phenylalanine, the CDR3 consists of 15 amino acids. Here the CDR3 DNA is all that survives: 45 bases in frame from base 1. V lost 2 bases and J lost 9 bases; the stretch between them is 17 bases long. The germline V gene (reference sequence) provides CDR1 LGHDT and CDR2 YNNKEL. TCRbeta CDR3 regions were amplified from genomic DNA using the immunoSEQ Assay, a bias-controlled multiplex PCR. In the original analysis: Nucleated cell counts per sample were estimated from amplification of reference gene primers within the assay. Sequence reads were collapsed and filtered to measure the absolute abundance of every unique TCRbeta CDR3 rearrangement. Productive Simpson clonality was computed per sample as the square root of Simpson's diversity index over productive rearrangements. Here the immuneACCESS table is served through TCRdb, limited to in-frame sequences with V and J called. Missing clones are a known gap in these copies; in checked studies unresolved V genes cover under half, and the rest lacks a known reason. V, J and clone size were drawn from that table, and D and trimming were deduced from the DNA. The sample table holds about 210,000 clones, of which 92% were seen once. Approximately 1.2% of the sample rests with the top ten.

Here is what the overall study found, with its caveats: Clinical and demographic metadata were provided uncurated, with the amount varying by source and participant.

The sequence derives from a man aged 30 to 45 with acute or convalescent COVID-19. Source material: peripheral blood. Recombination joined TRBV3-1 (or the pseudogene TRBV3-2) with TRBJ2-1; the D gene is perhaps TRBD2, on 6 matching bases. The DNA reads TGTGCCAGCAGCCAACGGCTAGCGAGTCACCGTGAGCAGTTCTTC. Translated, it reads CASSQRLASHREQFF.